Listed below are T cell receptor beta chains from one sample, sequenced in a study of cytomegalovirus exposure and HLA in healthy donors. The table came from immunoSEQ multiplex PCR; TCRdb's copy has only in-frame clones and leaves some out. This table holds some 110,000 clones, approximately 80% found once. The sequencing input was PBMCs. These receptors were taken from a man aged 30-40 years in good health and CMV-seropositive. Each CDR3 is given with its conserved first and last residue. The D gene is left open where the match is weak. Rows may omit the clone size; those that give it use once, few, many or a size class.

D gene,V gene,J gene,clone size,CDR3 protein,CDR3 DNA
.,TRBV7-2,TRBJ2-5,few,CASSFSHQETQYF,TGTGCCAGCAGCTTCTCTCACCAAGAGACCCAGTACTTC
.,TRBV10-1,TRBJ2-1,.,CASSGIYGDDNEQFF,TGCGCCAGCAGCGGCATTTATGGAGATGACAATGAGCAGTTCTTC
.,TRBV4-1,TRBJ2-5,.,CASSQLTEPGKETQYF,TGCGCCAGCAGCCAATTAACCGAGCCCGGGAAAGAGACCCAGTACTTC
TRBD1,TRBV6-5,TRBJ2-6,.,CASRDFRGGANVLTF,TGTGCCAGCAGAGATTTCAGGGGGGGGGCCAACGTCCTGACTTTC
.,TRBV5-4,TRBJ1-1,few,CASSLRMGSTEAFF,TGTGCCAGCAGCTTGCGGATGGGGAGCACTGAAGCTTTCTTT
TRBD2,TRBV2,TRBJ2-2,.,CASSRLATKNTGELFF,TGTGCCAGCAGTCGACTAGCGACAAAGAACACCGGGGAGCTGTTTTTT
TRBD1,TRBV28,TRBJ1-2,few,CASRGTATNYGYTF,TGTGCCAGCAGAGGGACAGCGACTAACTATGGCTACACCTTC
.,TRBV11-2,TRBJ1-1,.,CASSLIGDGTEAFF,TGTGCCAGCAGCCTCATAGGGGATGGTACTGAAGCTTTCTTT
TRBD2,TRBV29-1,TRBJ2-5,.,CSVLGGDQETQYF,TGCAGCGTGCTCGGGGGGGACCAAGAGACCCAGTACTTC
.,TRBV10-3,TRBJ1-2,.,CATSSSDTPNYGYTF,TGTGCCACCAGTAGCTCAGACACACCTAACTATGGCTACACCTTC
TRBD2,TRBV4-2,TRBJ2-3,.,CASSLEALAGGTDTQYF,TGTGCCAGCAGTCTCGAGGCACTAGCGGGGGGCACAGATACGCAGTATTTT